A selection of T cell receptor beta chains follows, all from one sample in a study of blood T cells in healthy people across ages. TCRdb redid the calling of the 5' RACE reads with MiXCR, one entry per CDR3 protein. The sample has under 2,000,000 distinct CDR3 sequences; around half are singletons. The sample was blood. These receptors all come from a woman between 40 and 55 years old in good health. The CDR3 runs from the conserved cysteine through the conserved F or W. The order of the fields is clone size, J gene, V gene, D gene, CDR3 protein, CDR3 DNA. The D gene is left open where the match is weak. Rows give clone size only sometimes, using once, few, many, or a class for an expanded clone.

- | TRBJ2-3 | TRBV5-1 | - | CASSQGPRRDTQYF | TGCGCCAGCAGCCAAGGGCCGCGGCGGGATACGCAGTATTTT
- | TRBJ1-2 | TRBV4-2 | - | CASSQAVLTRMNYGYTF | TGTGCCAGCAGCCAAGCCGTCCTGACAAGGATGAACTATGGCTACACCTTC
few | TRBJ2-1 | TRBV24-1 | - | CATSDLGQSLNEQFF | TGTGCCACCAGTGATTTGGGACAGTCTCTCAATGAGCAGTTCTTC
- | TRBJ2-1 | TRBV5-1 | - | CASGLATIGDEQFF | TGCGCCAGCGGCTTGGCAACAATAGGGGATGAGCAGTTCTTC
- | TRBJ1-2 | TRBV20-1 | TRBD1 | CSARERLWTGGGNGYTF | TGCAGTGCTAGAGAAAGACTTTGGACAGGCGGGGGGAATGGCTACACCTTC
few | TRBJ2-4 | TRBV9 | TRBD2 | CASSVRSGGADIQYF | TGTGCCAGCAGCGTACGTAGCGGGGGGGCGGACATTCAGTACTTC
few | TRBJ2-1 | TRBV4-3 | - | CASSQEWVTEQFF | TGCGCCAGCAGCCAAGAGTGGGTGACTGAGCAGTTCTTC
- | TRBJ2-5 | TRBV12-3/TRBV12-4 | TRBD2 | CASSLGMTLAGAGETQYF | TGTGCCAGCAGTTTAGGGATGACACTAGCGGGGGCCGGGGAGACCCAGTACTTC
few | TRBJ2-3 | TRBV6-5 | TRBD1 | CASSKDRADTQYF | TGTGCCAGCAGTAAGGACAGGGCAGATACGCAGTATTTT
- | TRBJ2-1 | TRBV27 | TRBD1 | CASRVQGNEQFF | TGTGCCAGCAGGGTACAGGGGAATGAGCAGTTCTTC
few | TRBJ1-2 | TRBV28 | - | CATRAGAYGYTF | TGTGCCACCAGGGCAGGGGCTTATGGCTACACCTTC
- | TRBJ2-7 | TRBV9 | - | CASSAGPGRKIAYEQYF | TGTGCCAGCAGCGCAGGTCCGGGGCGGAAAATCGCCTACGAGCAGTACTTC
few | TRBJ2-1 | TRBV6-5 | TRBD1 | CASSYRGQGPTGHNEQFF | TGTGCCAGCAGTTATCGGGGACAGGGCCCAACCGGCCACAATGAGCAGTTCTTC
few | TRBJ2-1 | TRBV3-1 | TRBD2 | CASSQASGGGARNEQFF | TGTGCCAGCAGCCAAGCGTCGGGCGGGGGGGCGCGGAATGAGCAGTTCTTC
few | TRBJ2-7 | TRBV20-1 | - | CSASSGTQTYEQYF | TGCAGTGCTAGCTCCGGGACACAGACGTACGAGCAGTACTTC
- | TRBJ2-7 | TRBV12-3/TRBV12-4 | - | CASRGTLWEQYF | TGTGCCAGCAGGGGGACACTCTGGGAGCAGTACTTC
- | TRBJ2-3 | TRBV20-1 | TRBD2 | CSASGLAGGISTDTQYF | TGCAGTGCTTCGGGACTAGCGGGGGGAATTAGCACAGATACGCAGTATTTT
- | TRBJ1-6 | TRBV7-9 | TRBD1 | CASSYETGKSSPLHF | TGTGCCAGCTCCTACGAGACAGGGAAGAGTTCACCCCTCCACTTT
- | TRBJ2-1 | TRBV28 | - | CASSRDSRYNEQFF | TGTGCCAGCAGTCGGGACTCCAGGTACAATGAGCAGTTCTTC
few | TRBJ2-5 | TRBV6-5 | - | CASSYSQIQETQYF | TGTGCCAGCAGTTACTCCCAGATCCAAGAGACCCAGTACTTC
- | TRBJ2-2 | TRBV12-3/TRBV12-4 | - | CASSPQGTHTGELFF | TGTGCCAGCAGTCCCCAGGGTACCCACACCGGGGAGCTGTTTTTT
few | TRBJ1-2 | TRBV12-3/TRBV12-4 | - | CASSLVQQDYGYTF | TGTGCCAGCAGTTTGGTCCAGCAGGACTATGGCTACACCTTC
few | TRBJ2-1 | TRBV20-1 | TRBD2 | CSARSQGSGGGYNEQFF | TGCAGTGCTAGATCGCAGGGTAGCGGGGGAGGGTACAATGAGCAGTTCTTC
- | TRBJ2-5 | TRBV5-1 | - | CASSLMSSQETQYF | TGCGCCAGCAGCTTGATGAGTTCCCAAGAGACCCAGTACTTC
few | TRBJ1-2 | TRBV20-1 | - | CSASDSSPFQGYTF | TGCAGTGCTAGTGACAGTTCTCCATTTCAGGGCTACACCTTC
- | TRBJ2-1 | TRBV28 | - | CASISLGQTYNEQFF | TGTGCCAGCATCTCGCTCGGACAGACCTACAATGAGCAGTTCTTC
- | TRBJ1-5 | TRBV6-2/TRBV6-3 | TRBD1 | CASSKMGQGGKPQHF | TGTGCCAGCAGCAAAATGGGACAGGGAGGAAAGCCCCAGCATTTT
- | TRBJ1-5 | TRBV12-3/TRBV12-4 | - | CASSLGGSQPQHF | TGTGCCAGCAGTTTAGGGGGAAGTCAGCCCCAGCATTTT
once | TRBJ2-5 | TRBV24-1 | - | CATALSGALETQYF | TGTGCCACCGCCTTGTCGGGGGCTTTAGAGACCCAGTACTTC
- | TRBJ1-2 | TRBV6-5 | - | CASSDSIAGDGYTF | TGTGCCAGCAGTGACTCGATTGCGGGGGATGGCTACACCTTC
- | TRBJ1-1 | TRBV9 | - | CASSVEGGDTEAFF | TGTGCCAGCAGCGTAGAGGGGGGCGACACTGAAGCTTTCTTT
- | TRBJ2-5 | TRBV12-3/TRBV12-4 | TRBD1 | CASSSTDRGGQETQYF | TGTGCCAGCAGTTCAACCGACAGGGGAGGACAAGAGACCCAGTACTTC